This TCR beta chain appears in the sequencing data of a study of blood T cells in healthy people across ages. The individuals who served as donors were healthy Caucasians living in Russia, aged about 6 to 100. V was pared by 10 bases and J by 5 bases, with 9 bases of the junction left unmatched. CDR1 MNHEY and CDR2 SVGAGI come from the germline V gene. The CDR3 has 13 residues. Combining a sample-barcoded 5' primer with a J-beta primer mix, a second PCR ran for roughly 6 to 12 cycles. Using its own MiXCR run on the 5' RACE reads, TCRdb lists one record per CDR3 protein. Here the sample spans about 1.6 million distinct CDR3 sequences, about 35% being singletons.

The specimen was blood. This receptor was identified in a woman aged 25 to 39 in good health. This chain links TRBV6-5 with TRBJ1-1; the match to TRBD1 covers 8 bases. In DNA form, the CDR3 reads TGTGCCACCCAGCGGGACAGGAGAACTGAAGCTTTCTTT. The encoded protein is CATQRDRRTEAFF.